This TCR beta chain was sequenced during a study of blood T cell repertoires in COVID-19. Only in-frame clones appear in the TCRdb table, and some are missing; sequencing was by immunoSEQ multiplex PCR. The table has over 70,000 clones, about three quarters seen once. V was trimmed by 0 bases and J by 6 bases, leaving 14 bases between them. This CDR3 is built from 15 residues. Germline values: CDR1 MNHEY, CDR2 SVGAGI. This clonotype originated in a human donor in a cohort sampled during active COVID-19. The V and J genes are TRBV6-5 and TRBJ1-2; tentative D call: TRBD1 (5 bases). What was sequenced was peripheral blood. The CDR3 reads CASSYSAGPKNGYTF. CDR3 DNA sequence: TGTGCCAGCAGTTACTCGGCAGGGCCCAAAAATGGCTACACCTTC.